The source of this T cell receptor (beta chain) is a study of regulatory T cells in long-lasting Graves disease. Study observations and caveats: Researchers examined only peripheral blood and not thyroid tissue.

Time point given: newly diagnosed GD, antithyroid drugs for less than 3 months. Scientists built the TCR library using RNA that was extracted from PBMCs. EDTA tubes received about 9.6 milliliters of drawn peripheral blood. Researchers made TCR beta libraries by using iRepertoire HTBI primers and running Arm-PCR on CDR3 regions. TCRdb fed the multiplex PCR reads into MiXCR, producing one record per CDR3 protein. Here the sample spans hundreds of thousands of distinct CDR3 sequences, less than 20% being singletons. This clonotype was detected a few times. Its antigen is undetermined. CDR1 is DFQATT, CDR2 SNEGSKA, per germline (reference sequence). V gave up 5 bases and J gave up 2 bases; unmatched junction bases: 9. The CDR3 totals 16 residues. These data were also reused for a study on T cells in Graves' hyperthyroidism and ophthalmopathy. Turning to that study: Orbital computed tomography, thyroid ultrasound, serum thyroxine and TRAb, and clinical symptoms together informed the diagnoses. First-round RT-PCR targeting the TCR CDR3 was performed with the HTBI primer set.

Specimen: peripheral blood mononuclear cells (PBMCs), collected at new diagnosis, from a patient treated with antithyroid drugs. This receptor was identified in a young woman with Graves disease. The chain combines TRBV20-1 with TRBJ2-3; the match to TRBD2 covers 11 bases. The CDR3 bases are TGCAGTGCTCCGAATCTACTAGCGGGAGCCACAGATACGCAGTATTTT. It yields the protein CSAPNLLAGATDTQYF.